This TCR beta chain came from a study of shared clonotypes between healthy human individuals. Regarding the study as a whole: Tissues were not sampled, only blood, and their repertoires likely differ.

A remark on this clone: Its antigen is as yet unknown.

Only in-frame clones appear in the TCRdb table, and some are missing; sequencing was by immunoSEQ multiplex PCR. The table lists about 450,000 clones, around 79% of them singletons, with approximately 13% in the top ten. Unmatched junction bases numbered 6, after V lost 3 bases and J lost 9 bases. CDR1 and CDR2 from the germline V gene are LNHDA and SQIVND (reference sequence). The CDR3 loop spans 14 amino acids. Sequencing input: PBMCs. The chain uses TRBV19 and TRBJ2-1, with 9 bases matching TRBD2. The sequence was collected from a woman between 40 and 55 years old in good health. Some clones in this sample may be carry-over from other donors' samples. The CDR3 nucleotides are TGTGCCAGTAGTATGCGGCGGGAGGGCGGTGAGCAGTTCTTC. It yields the protein CASSMRREGGEQFF.